This T cell receptor (beta chain) was recorded in a study of blood T cell repertoires in COVID-19. Study at large: Samples taken during acute and convalescent COVID-19 were collected in the United States, Italy and Spain.

Germline CDR1 reads LGHDT; CDR2 reads YNNKEL (reference sequence). Losses at the gene ends were 1 base for V and 13 bases for J; bases not matched to a gene: 9. CDR3 length: 13 amino acids. Sequencing used immunoSEQ multiplex PCR; TCRdb keeps in-frame clones, though not all of them. The sample records 140,000 or so clones, 87% being singletons. The V gene is TRBV3-1 (or the pseudogene TRBV3-2), the J gene TRBJ1-1; 7 nucleotides line up with TRBD1. The sample was PBMCs or T cells enriched from blood (not recorded which). This receptor was obtained from a man aged 60 to 69 who had recovered from COVID-19. The CDR3 DNA follows: TGTGCCAGCAGCCAAGCCGGGACAGAGAGACTTTTCTTT. This encodes CASSQAGTERLFF.